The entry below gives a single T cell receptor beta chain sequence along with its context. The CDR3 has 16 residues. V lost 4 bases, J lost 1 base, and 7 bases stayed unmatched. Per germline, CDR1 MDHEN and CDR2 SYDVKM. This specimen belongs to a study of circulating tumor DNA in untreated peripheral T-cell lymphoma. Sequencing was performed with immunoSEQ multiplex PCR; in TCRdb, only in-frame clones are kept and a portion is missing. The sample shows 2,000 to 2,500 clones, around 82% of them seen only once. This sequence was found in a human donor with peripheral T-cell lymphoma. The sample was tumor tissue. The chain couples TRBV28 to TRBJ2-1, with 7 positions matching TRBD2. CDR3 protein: CASSSPGGGSYNEQFF. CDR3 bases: TGTGCCAGCAGTTCCCCTGGGGGGGGTTCCTACAATGAGCAGTTCTTC. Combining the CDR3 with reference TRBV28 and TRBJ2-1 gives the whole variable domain DVKVTQSSRYLVKRTGEKVFLECVQDMDHENMFWYRQDPGLGLRLIYFSYDVKMKEKGDIPEGYSVSREKKERFSLILESASTNQTSMYLCASSSPGGGSYNEQFFGPGTRLTVL.